Below, 2 T cell receptor beta chains from the same sample are listed, as sequenced in a study of T cell responses to AZD1222 COVID-19 vaccine. The assay was immunoSEQ multiplex PCR, and TCRdb's table has in-frame clones only and misses some. The data show about 72,000 clones, roughly nine tenths seen once. The specimen comprised peripheral blood, sampled 28 days after the second AZD1222 dose. The receptors were sampled from an adult who received the AZD1222 COVID-19 vaccine.

This clone occurred once. As DNA, the CDR3 is TGTGCCAGTAGCCAGGGGGGGAGGCGGATAGTACGGCAGTTCTTC. This translates into CASSQGGRRIVRQFF. V usage is TRBV19 and J usage is TRBJ2-1; D may match TRBD1 or TRBD2 (7 bases each). Germline assignment: CDR1 LNHDA and CDR2 SQIVND (reference sequence). The CDR3 runs 15 residues. The V end was cut by 6 bases, the J end by 12 bases, with 24 bases between.

The rearrangement joins TRBV28 to TRBJ2-7; D gene unclear. This CDR3 contains 14 residues. Germline CDR1 is MDHEN and CDR2 is SYDVKM. Trimming removed 6 bases from V and 0 bases from J, with 12 bases in between. Written as DNA, the CDR3 is TGTGCCAGCAGACGCCGCGTGTCCTCCTACGAGCAGTACTTC. Translated, it gives CASRRRVSSYEQYF. Using reference TRBV28 and TRBJ2-7 for the parts outside the CDR3, the full variable domain is DVKVTQSSRYLVKRTGEKVFLECVQDMDHENMFWYRQDPGLGLRLIYFSYDVKMKEKGDIPEGYSVSREKKERFSLILESASTNQTSMYLCASRRRVSSYEQYFGPGTRLTVT.